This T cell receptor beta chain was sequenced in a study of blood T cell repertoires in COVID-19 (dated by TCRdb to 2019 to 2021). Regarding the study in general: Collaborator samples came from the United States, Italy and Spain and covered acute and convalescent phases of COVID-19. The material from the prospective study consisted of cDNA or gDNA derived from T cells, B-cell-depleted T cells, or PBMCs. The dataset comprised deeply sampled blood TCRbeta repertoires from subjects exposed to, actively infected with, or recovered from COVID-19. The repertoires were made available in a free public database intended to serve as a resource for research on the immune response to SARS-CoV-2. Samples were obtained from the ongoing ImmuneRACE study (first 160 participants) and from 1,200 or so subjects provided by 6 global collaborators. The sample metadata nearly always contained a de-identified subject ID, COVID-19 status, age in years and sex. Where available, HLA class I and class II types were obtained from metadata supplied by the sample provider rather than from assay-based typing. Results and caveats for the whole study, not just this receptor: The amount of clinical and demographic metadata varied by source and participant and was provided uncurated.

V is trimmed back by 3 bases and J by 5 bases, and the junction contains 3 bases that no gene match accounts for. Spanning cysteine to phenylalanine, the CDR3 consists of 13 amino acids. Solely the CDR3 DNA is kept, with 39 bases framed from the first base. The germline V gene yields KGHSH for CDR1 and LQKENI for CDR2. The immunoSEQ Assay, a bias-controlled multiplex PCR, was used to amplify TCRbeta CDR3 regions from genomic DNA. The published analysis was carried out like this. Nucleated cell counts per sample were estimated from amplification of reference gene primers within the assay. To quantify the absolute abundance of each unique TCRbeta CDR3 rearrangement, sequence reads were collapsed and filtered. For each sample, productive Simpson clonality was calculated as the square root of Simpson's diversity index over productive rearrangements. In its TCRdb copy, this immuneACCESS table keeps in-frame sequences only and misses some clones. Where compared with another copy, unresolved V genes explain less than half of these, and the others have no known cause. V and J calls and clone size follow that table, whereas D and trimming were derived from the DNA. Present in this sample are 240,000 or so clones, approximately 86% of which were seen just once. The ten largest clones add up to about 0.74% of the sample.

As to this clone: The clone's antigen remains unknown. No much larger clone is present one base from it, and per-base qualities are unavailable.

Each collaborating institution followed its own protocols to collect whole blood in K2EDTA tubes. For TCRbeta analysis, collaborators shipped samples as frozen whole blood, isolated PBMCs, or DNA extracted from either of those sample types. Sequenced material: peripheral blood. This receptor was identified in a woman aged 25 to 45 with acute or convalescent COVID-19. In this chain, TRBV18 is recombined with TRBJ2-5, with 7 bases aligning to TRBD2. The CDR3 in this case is CASSPMGGETQYF. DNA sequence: TGTGCCAGCTCACCGATGGGAGGGGAGACCCAGTACTTC.